Given below is one T cell receptor beta chain in context. Its target antigen remains unknown. This entry comes from a study of cytomegalovirus exposure and HLA in healthy donors (dated by TCRdb to 2016 to 2017). Concerning the study at large: An earlier analysis of approximately 590 of the donors reported 250 to 350 Gb of sequence data and 117 million unique TCR beta sequences from about 179 million T cells. An earlier analysis of approximately 580 of the donors used high-throughput TCR beta sequencing to judge whether each TCR beta V gene segment behaved as functional or pseudogenic. A later analysis re-analyzed previously published TCR beta repertoires from roughly 630 donors and added high-resolution HLA genotyping to study TCR occurrence patterns. Typing coverage differed by locus: A, B, C, DRB1 and DQB1 were typed in about 620-630 donors, DQA1 in about 500, DPA1 in approximately 610, and DPB1 in just under 490. Using immunosequencing, the study profiled T cell repertoires from approximately 700 subjects and related those repertoires to cytomegalovirus serostatus. In the later analysis, no new phenotypic data were used to find candidate immune exposures; instead, reliance was placed on TCR beta sequences and their occurrence across donors. Class I and class II HLA loci were covered by the typing at four-digit resolution. Alongside the repertoire data, information on donor age, sex, ethnicity and CMV serostatus was compiled. All discovery cohort repertoires had been generated on a single sequencing platform. Along with the approximately 670-subject first cohort, a separate validation cohort of over a hundred different subjects was used. A later genetic analysis took genome-wide SNP genotypes for about 65% of the roughly 670 donors and used that subset as a discovery cohort. About five DR-DQ haplotypes were handled as single units for association and clustering because linkage in the cohort was strong. Approximately 310 gigabases of sequencing data and 78 million or so unique TCR sequences were included in an early release covering 500 to 750 HLA-typed donors. Of the roughly 400 genotyped donors, over 70% fell in the genetic ancestry cluster associated with self-reported Caucasian donors. The study combined high-throughput TCR immunosequencing, statistical association of individual TCRs with disease status, and machine learning to predict cytomegalovirus infection status. Among 300 to 450 genotyped donors of the cohort, an average of 235,054 unique TCR beta nucleotide sequences were sequenced per donor, around a sixth of them non-productive. The study aimed to test whether signatures of past pathogen exposure could be identified by cataloging public T cell receptors.

The paper's findings and limits, for the study overall: In a later genetic analysis, fewer N-insertions in productive TCRs were reported among donors in an Asian-associated ancestry cluster than the 666-donor mean. A total of 164 TCR beta chains were listed by the study as associated with cytomegalovirus. In a later analysis, HLA-associated TCR beta chains showed more clonal expansion and lower generation probabilities than non-associated chains that were equally common. Because the 87-base-pair reads could not distinguish some IMGT-functional V segments, including TRBV6-2 and TRBV6-3, those segments were excluded. The authors suggested that the approach could potentially be extended to other disease states and immunological phenotypes. Broadly in line with IMGT annotations, most TCR beta V segments showed up in productive rearrangements about 90% or about 30% of the time in an earlier analysis of under 700 of the donors. Correlated functional status among segregating V segments might reflect linkage disequilibrium, but an unknown experimental factor could not be ruled out. In a later analysis, 16,951 TCR beta sequences were associated with specific HLA alleles at a false discovery rate of 0.05. While some public TCRs were present in many individuals, most TCR sequences turned up only very rarely across donors. Presence/absence analyses assumed roughly uniform sequencing depth across donors, an assumption that may not hold. CMV serostatus was the only immune exposure information available for the cohort. Because HLA typing was unavailable for some donors at each locus, only the typed subset was used in association tests. The sequencing pipeline was judged likely to have produced a cluster of highly shared sequence variants as a technical artifact. This cohort had only TCR beta chains sequenced, and the lack of alpha or paired-chain data limited which features could be detected. A few of the identified cytomegalovirus-associated TCR beta chains were confirmed in vitro to be specific for cytomegalovirus antigens. A later genetic analysis associated a missense DCLRE1C variant with V-gene and J-gene trimming of TCR beta chains, and an independent cohort replicated the association. In a later analysis, most CMV-associated TCR beta chains were found to appear HLA-restricted, with HLA associations seemingly driven largely by CMV exposure. A further reported finding was that TCR beta sequences accurately predicted the HLA-A and HLA-B alleles for most subjects in the first cohort. According to a later analysis, TCR association rates differed among HLA loci, with DRB1 alleles showing the most associated TCRs and HLA-C alleles showing the fewest. When HLA alleles, especially DR and DQ, strongly co-occurred, TCR associations were difficult to assign to individual alleles. Several of the top co-occurrence clusters appeared to be linked to parvovirus B19, influenza, CMV and Epstein-Barr virus, according to a later analysis. The classifier was reported to diagnose cytomegalovirus status with high specificity and sensitivity in both the original cohort and the validation cohort. The earlier analysis of approximately 590 of the donors excluded fewer than 20 rarely observed V segments, including chromosome 9 orphons, because counts were too low.

Receptor amplification or capture employed the immunoSEQ multiplex PCR assay. A mixture of 60 forward primers for TCR Vbeta segments and 13 reverse primers for TCR Jbeta segments was used in the multiplex PCR. A multiplex PCR assay on genomic DNA amplified the CDR3 region of rearranged TCR beta genes. The Illumina HiSeq System was used to sequence the amplified TCR beta libraries as 87-base-pair reads. The source study handled its data this way. Across the roughly 600 repertoires, a later analysis counted 78 million or so unique TCR beta chains, about 10 million of which were shared by at least two donors. To remove PCR and sequencing errors, raw reads were error-corrected and collapsed into unique sequences using a nearest-neighbor algorithm that merged closely related sequences. To assign V, D and J gene segments, CDR3 sequences were aligned to IMGT reference sequences. For a sequence to be retained, a match of at least six nucleotides was required to both a V gene segment and a J gene segment. Rearrangements were called productive when the CDR3 lacked stop codons and stayed in frame with V and J; all others were non-productive. CDR3 was defined according to IMGT convention as the region running from the second conserved V-encoded cysteine to the conserved J-encoded phenylalanine. In an earlier analysis of around 570 of the donors, sequences lacking an unambiguous match to a single V gene segment were excluded. An earlier analysis of about 590 of the donors classified V segments as functional when productive rearrangements were above 56.7% and as segregating when the standard deviation between donors was above 5%. To diagnose cytomegalovirus status from the catalog of TCR beta chain sequences, a statistical classification framework was built. A later analysis assigned V and J genes by comparing TCR nucleotide sequences with IMGT/GENE-DB human TR gene sequences. In a later analysis, CDR3 sequences and most-parsimonious VDJ recombination scenarios were assigned using the TCRdist pipeline. In a later analysis, each TCR beta chain was defined by its CDR3 amino acid sequence together with its V-gene family, and reads lacking a unique V-gene family were excluded. As a way to deal with suspected cross-contamination and a sequencing artifact, a later analysis dropped hundreds of nucleotide sequences that were highly shared and had low generation probability. In a later analysis, a clonal expansion index for each public chain was calculated from normalized within-repertoire ranks of inferred template counts. Generation probabilities in a later analysis came from a VDJ recombination model fitted to out-of-frame rearrangements, and those results were checked against IGoR. Hypergeometric tests were used in a later analysis to score TCR-TCR, TCR-HLA and TCR-CMV co-occurrence, with a repertoire-size bias correction applied to the TCR pairs. To estimate false discovery rates, a later analysis permuted the HLA or CMV assignments 20 times. In a later analysis, co-occurring TCRs were grouped with DBSCAN, and TCRdist sequence similarity was added when clustering was performed within HLA-allele-positive subsets. Repertoires with fewer than 30,000 or more than 120,000 public chains, plus five repertoires with anomalous nucleotide sharing, were excluded from co-occurrence clustering. In its TCRdb copy, this immuneACCESS table keeps in-frame sequences only and misses some clones. Where compared with another copy, unresolved V genes explain less than half of these, and the others have no known cause. V and J calls and clone size come straight from that table; D and trimming were deduced from the DNA. The sample's clone listing holds 50,000 or so clones. The ten largest account for 9% to 15% of the sample.

The cohort was made up of 500 to 850 healthy bone marrow donors. Cohort members were all nominally healthy when sampled, although unrecorded immune exposures were likely present. The donor was CMV seropositive and was included in the group of 270 or so seropositive cohort members. Each donor provided a peripheral blood sample, and peripheral blood mononuclear cells were used for TCR beta sequencing. Genomic DNA extraction from the blood cell samples was performed with the Qiagen DNeasy Blood Extraction Kit. Here V drops 7 bases and J drops 14 bases, and the junction holds 13 bases not matched to any gene. The CDR3 holds 13 amino acids from the cysteine to the phenylalanine. The entry retains the CDR3 DNA only, 39 bases that are in frame from base 1. In the germline V gene, CDR1 corresponds to SGHRS and CDR2 to YFSETQ.

The sequence is built from TRBV5-1 and TRBJ2-5; a stretch of 11 junction bases matches TRBD2. The receptor was derived from a woman aged 55 to 70 in good health and CMV-seropositive. The sample consisted of PBMCs. The CDR3 protein sequence reads: CASRGLAASDPYF. The nucleotide sequence reads as follows: TGCGCCAGCCGGGGACTAGCGGCATCGGATCCTTACTTC.